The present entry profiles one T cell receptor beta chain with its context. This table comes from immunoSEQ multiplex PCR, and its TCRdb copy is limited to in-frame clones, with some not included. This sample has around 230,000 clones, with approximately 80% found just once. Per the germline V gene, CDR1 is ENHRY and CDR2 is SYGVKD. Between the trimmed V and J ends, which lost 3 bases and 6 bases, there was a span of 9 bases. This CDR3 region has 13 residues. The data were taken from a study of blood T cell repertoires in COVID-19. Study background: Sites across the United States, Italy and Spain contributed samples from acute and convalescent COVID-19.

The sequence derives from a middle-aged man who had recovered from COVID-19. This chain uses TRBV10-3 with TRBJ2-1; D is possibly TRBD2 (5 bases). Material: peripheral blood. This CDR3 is CAISDPGTNEQFF. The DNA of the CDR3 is TGTGCCATCAGTGATCCGGGAACCAATGAGCAGTTCTTC.